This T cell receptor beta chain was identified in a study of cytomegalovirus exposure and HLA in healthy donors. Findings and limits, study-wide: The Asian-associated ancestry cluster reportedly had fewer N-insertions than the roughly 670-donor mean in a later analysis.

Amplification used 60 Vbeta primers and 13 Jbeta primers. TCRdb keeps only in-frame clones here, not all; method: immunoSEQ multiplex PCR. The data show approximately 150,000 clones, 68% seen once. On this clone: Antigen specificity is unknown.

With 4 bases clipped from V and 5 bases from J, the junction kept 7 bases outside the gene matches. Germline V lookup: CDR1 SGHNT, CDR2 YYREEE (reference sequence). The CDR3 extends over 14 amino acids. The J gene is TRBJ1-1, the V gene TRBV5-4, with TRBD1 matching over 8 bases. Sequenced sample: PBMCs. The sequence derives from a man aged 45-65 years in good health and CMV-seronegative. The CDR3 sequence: CASSQGQGVTEAFF. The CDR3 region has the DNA TGTGCCAGCAGCCAAGGACAGGGCGTAACTGAAGCTTTCTTT. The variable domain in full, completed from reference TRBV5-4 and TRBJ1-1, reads ETGVTQSPTHLIKTRGQQVTLRCSSQSGHNTVSWYQQALGQGPQFIFQYYREEENGRGNFPPRFSGLQFPNYSSELNVNALELDDSALYLCASSQGQGVTEAFFGQGTRLTVV.